The 5 T cell receptor beta chains below come from one sample, sequenced in a study of CD8 T cells in ankylosing spondylitis (dated by TCRdb to 2016 to 2017). Library construction relied on 5' RACE. TCRdb lists the instrument as Illumina HiSeq 2500. TCRdb reprocessing: public reads trimmed at Q25 with fastp, clones called with MiXCR, in-frame beta chains kept. CDR3 protein duplicates are merged, each entry listing the most common genes and DNA. The sample contains about 360,000 distinct CDR3 sequences, about 15% of them found a single time. About 1.1% of the sample comes from the top ten. Sequences were obtained from blood, either unsorted or a sorted T cell fraction (not recorded which). The source is a male donor with ankylosing spondylitis or in good health (not recorded which).

This clonotype has just a few counts. The J gene is TRBJ1-6, the V gene TRBV6-1; possibly TRBD1 for D (5 bases). V lost 3 bases and J 2 bases, leaving 8 bases between the germline ends. CDR3 size: 15 residues. CDR1 and CDR2 from the germline V gene are MNHNS and SASEGT. In DNA, the CDR3 is TGTGCCAGCAGTGATGACAGCACCTATAATTCACCCCTCCACTTT. Protein sequence: CASSDDSTYNSPLHF.

This clonotype was picked up many times. J is TRBJ1-5 and V is TRBV5-1, with D uncertain. Trimming pared 1 base from V and 0 bases from J, leaving 8 bases between. The CDR3 is 15 residues long. The germline gives CDR1 SGHRS, CDR2 YFSETQ. CDR3 residues: CASSLLGISNQPQHF. DNA of the CDR3: TGCGCCAGCAGCTTGCTGGGAATTAGCAATCAGCCCCAGCATTTT. Complete variable domain (other parts from reference TRBV5-1 and TRBJ1-5): KAGVTQTPRYLIKTRGQQVTLSCSPISGHRSVSWYQQTPGQGLQFLFEYFSETQRNKGNFPGRFSGRQFSNSRSEMNVSTLELGDSALYLCASSLLGISNQPQHFGDGTRLSIL.

This clonotype was recorded a few times. The genes are TRBV4-1 and TRBJ2-2, with D possibly being TRBD2 (5 bases). V dropped 1 base and J dropped 6 bases, with 12 bases sitting between them. This CDR3 spans 15 amino acids. In germline, CDR1 is MGHRA, CDR2 YSYEKL. Here the CDR3 DNA reads TGCGCCAGCAGCCAAGCAGGCGAGCGGTCCGGGGAGCTGTTTTTT. Amino acid sequence: CASSQAGERSGELFF.

This clonotype was seen more than once but under ten times. The V and J genes are TRBV7-8 and TRBJ1-2; tentatively, D is TRBD1 (6 bases). The CDR3 contains 15 residues. The germline V gene encodes CDR1 SGHVS and CDR2 FQNEAQ. V was cut by 5 bases and J by 4 bases, with 17 bases left in between. CDR3 sequence (DNA): TGTGCCAGCAGCGTAGAGGACAGCCCTCCCTATGGCTACACCTTC. Its translation: CASSVEDSPPYGYTF.

The chain carries TRBV6-2 or TRBV6-3 and TRBJ2-5; 8 positions agree with TRBD2. J lost 6 bases, V lost 5 bases, and 11 bases had no gene match. The V gene's germline CDR1 is MNHEY and CDR2 SVGEGT. The CDR3 totals 15 residues. The CDR3 protein is CASSPGIAGLKTQYF. The CDR3 bases are TGTGCCAGCAGTCCCGGGATAGCGGGGTTGAAGACCCAGTACTTC.